One and the same sample provided the 4 T cell receptor beta chains below, sequenced in a study of T cells expressing NK-cell markers. TCRdb re-called the 5' RACE reads and gives one entry per CDR3 protein, without DNA. Seen in this sample are roughly 280,000 distinct CDR3 sequences; the ten most common clones hold 0.39%. The sequenced sample consisted of blood T cells: a sorted CD56 or NKG2C T cell subset, CD4+ or CD8+ T cells, or bulk PBMC T cells (not recorded which). These receptors all come from a man aged 18 to 30 in good health.

The rearrangement uses TRBV7-2 and TRBJ2-7. Germline-derived CDR1 and CDR2 are SGHTA and FQGNSA. The CDR3 totals 14 residues. CDR3 sequence reads: CASTGERNSYEQYF.

This chain connects TRBV5-1 to TRBJ2-1; the D call from TCRdb, TRBD2, cannot be confirmed without DNA. This CDR3 region has 15 residues. Germline V gives CDR1 SGHRS, CDR2 YFSETQ. The CDR3 protein is CASSLRRDRYNEQFF.

The chain links TRBV7-2 to TRBJ2-6. The germline V gene has CDR1 SGHTA and CDR2 FQGNSA. This CDR3 is built from 15 residues. The CDR3 loop reads CASSPTRSGANVLTF.

The chain joins TRBV10-3 to TRBJ2-1; without DNA, the TCRdb call of TRBD2 cannot be checked. Germline assignment: CDR1 ENHRY and CDR2 SYGVKD. CDR3 size: 17 residues. The CDR3 reads CAISESRNLAGDNEQFF.